A selection of T cell receptor beta chains follows, all from one sample in a study of PD-1 blockade in classical Hodgkin lymphoma. Using immunoSEQ multiplex PCR, the repertoire was profiled, and TCRdb retains in-frame clones only, with some absent. The sample carries about 22,000 clones, approximately 68% recorded once. This specimen consisted of CD4+ T cells from blood, obtained before the fourth cycle of nivolumab. These receptors were obtained from a human donor with classical Hodgkin lymphoma. CDR3s include the opening cysteine and the closing phenylalanine or tryptophan. Fields, in order: clone size, V gene, J gene, D gene, CDR3 DNA, CDR3 protein. A D gene is named only where the DNA matches it firmly. Clone sizes are given selectively: once, few, many, or a class where the clone is expanded.

.	TRBV19	TRBJ1-3	.	TGTGCCAGTACCAAAATTACAGGGAACTCTGGAAACACCATATATTTT	CASTKITGNSGNTIYF
few	TRBV7-6	TRBJ1-3	.	TGTGCCAGCAGCTTACCCTCGTCGGACACCATATATTTT	CASSLPSSDTIYF
.	TRBV4-2	TRBJ1-2	.	TGTGCCAGCCAAGCCGATTGGAGCACGGGCTATGGCTACACCTTC	CASQADWSTGYGYTF
.	TRBV5-1	TRBJ2-7	.	TGCGCCAGCAGCTCGTTAAGGGGTAGCTCCTACGAGCAGTACTTC	CASSSLRGSSYEQYF
.	TRBV19	TRBJ1-5	.	TGTGCCAGTAGTATCAAGGTGGATCAGCCCCAGCATTTT	CASSIKVDQPQHF
.	TRBV30	TRBJ1-1	.	TGTGCCTGGAGTGGAAAGGTCACTGAAGCTTTCTTT	CAWSGKVTEAFF
.	TRBV27	TRBJ1-1	TRBD1	TGTGCCAGCAGTTTTGCAGGGGGAGACACTGAAGCTTTCTTT	CASSFAGGDTEAFF
few	TRBV7-2	TRBJ1-2	.	TGTGCCAGCAGCTTAGGCGGGGGCGGCTACACCTTC	CASSLGGGGYTF
.	TRBV5-1	TRBJ2-5	.	TGCGCCAGCAGCATTACGGGGCCGAGGGGCCAAGAGACCCAGTACTTC	CASSITGPRGQETQYF
.	TRBV11-3	TRBJ2-3	.	TGTGCCAGCAGCTCCCGGGCCTTCGCAGATACGCAGTATTTT	CASSSRAFADTQYF
.	TRBV19	TRBJ2-2	.	TGTGCCAGTAGTATCCCTATTGGCTCCTCTATGAACACCGGGGAGCTGTTTTTT	CASSIPIGSSMNTGELFF
once	TRBV6-1	TRBJ1-3	TRBD1	TGTGCCAGCAGACAGGGGGTTGGAAACACCATATATTTT	CASRQGVGNTIYF
.	TRBV4-2	TRBJ2-7	.	TGTGCCAGCAGGGGCCTGCACGAGCAGTACTTC	CASRGLHEQYF
few	TRBV2	TRBJ2-2	TRBD1	TGTGCCAGCAGTTTAGGACAGGGCACCGGGGAGCTGTTTTTT	CASSLGQGTGELFF
.	TRBV2	TRBJ1-2	.	TGTGCCAGCAGTGAATTTCGGGGCGGCTACACCTTC	CASSEFRGGYTF
.	TRBV28	TRBJ2-2	.	TGTGCCAGCAGCCCCGGTCAGCTCAACACCGGGGAGCTGTTTTTT	CASSPGQLNTGELFF
.	TRBV5-1	TRBJ2-5	TRBD2	TGCGCCAGCAAAACCGGGACTAGCGGATGGATGGGAGAGACCCAGTACTTC	CASKTGTSGWMGETQYF
once	TRBV10-1	TRBJ1-1	.	TGCGCCACCTCGGTGGGCAGGGAAGCTTTCTTT	CATSVGREAFF
.	TRBV7-2	TRBJ1-4	.	TGTGCCAGCAGCTTAGTCGCCACCGCCGAAAAACTGTTTTTT	CASSLVATAEKLFF
.	TRBV19	TRBJ1-5	.	TGTGCCAGTAGTACCCCGAGCGGCAGGGTAAATCAGCCCCAGCATTTT	CASSTPSGRVNQPQHF
.	TRBV19	TRBJ2-7	.	TGTGCCAGTAGTATAGAGGGGGGACGGTCCTACGAGCAGTACTTC	CASSIEGGRSYEQYF
.	TRBV19	TRBJ2-7	TRBD2	TGTGCCAGTAGTACCCGGGGGGGGTTGACCTACGAGCAGTACTTC	CASSTRGGLTYEQYF
.	TRBV11-2	TRBJ2-2	.	TGTGCCAGCAGCCCCGACCGAATACAGAACACCGGGGAGCTGTTTTTT	CASSPDRIQNTGELFF
.	TRBV12-2	TRBJ1-5	.	TGTGCAAGTCGCTTAGGAGGACAGCAGCAGTCCCAGCATTTT	CASRLGGQQQSQHF